These 18 T cell receptor beta chains were sequenced from one sample in a study of neurological immune-mediated disorders. Using its own MiXCR run on the 5' RACE reads, TCRdb lists one record per CDR3 protein. The sample consists of roughly 76,000 distinct CDR3 sequences, approximately 14% of them appearing once. Sequencing was carried out using PBMCs. The receptor set was obtained from a woman aged 50 to 60 in good health.

This clonotype was found many times. The chain employs TRBV7-9 and TRBJ2-2; 9 bases align to TRBD2. CDR3 length equals 15 residues. The V segment lost 3 bases and the J segment 7 bases; nucleotides outside the gene matches: 6. CDR1 and CDR2 (germline): SEHNR, FQNEAQ (reference sequence). The CDR3 loop is CASSFRGRADGELFF. The CDR3 bases are TGTGCCAGCAGCTTCCGCGGGAGGGCCGACGGGGAGCTGTTTTTT. Variable domain in full (rest from reference TRBV7-9 and TRBJ2-2): DTGVSQNPRHKITKRGQNVTFRCDPISEHNRLYWYRQTLGQGPEFLTYFQNEAQLEKSRLLSDRFSAERPKGSFSTLEIQRTEQGDSAMYLCASSFRGRADGELFFGEGSRLTVL.

This clonotype was picked up many times. The V call is TRBV5-1, the J call TRBJ2-3; 8 nucleotides agree with TRBD1. This CDR3 is 13 amino acids long. V dropped 2 bases and J dropped 6; count of bases not matched to a gene: 2. CDR1 is SGHRS and CDR2 is YFSETQ in the germline V gene. CDR3 protein: CASSFNRGDTQYF. In DNA form, the CDR3 reads TGCGCCAGCAGCTTTAACAGGGGGGATACGCAGTATTTT.

This clonotype has a handful of counts. The V gene is TRBV12-3 or TRBV12-4, the J gene TRBJ2-1; tentatively, D is TRBD1 (6 bases). With 0 bases removed from V and 0 bases from J, the gap between germline ends came to 15 bases. CDR3 length: 18 amino acids. CDR3 DNA sequence: TGTGCCAGCAGTTTAGCGGACACAGGGTTTTTCTCCTACAATGAGCAGTTCTTC. Translating it yields CASSLADTGFFSYNEQFF.

This clonotype was counted a few times. The V and J genes are TRBV7-9 and TRBJ2-3; D is possibly TRBD2 (5 bases). V was pared by 5 bases and J by 5 bases, with 20 bases between. CDR1 and CDR2 (germline): SEHNR, FQNEAQ (reference sequence). CDR3 length equals 16 residues. The CDR3 DNA is TGTGCCAGCAGCCCGGCCCGGGGAATCCGATTAGATACGCAGTATTTT. This translates into CASSPARGIRLDTQYF.

This clonotype appeared many times. The chain joins TRBV10-1 to TRBJ2-1, with 10 bases identical to TRBD1. CDR3 length: 15 amino acids. CDR1 is WNHNN, CDR2 SYGVQD, per germline (reference sequence). V lost 6 bases to trimming and J lost 5 bases; unmatched junction nucleotides: 7. The CDR3 nucleotides are TGCGCCAGCAGCCGGACAGGGGGTCAAGACAATGAGCAGTTCTTC. Its protein product is CASSRTGGQDNEQFF.

This clonotype was counted ten times or more. This chain connects TRBV20-1 to TRBJ1-5, with no clear D. The V end was cut by 2 bases, the J end by 4 bases, with 6 bases between. The germline V gene has CDR1 DFQATT and CDR2 SNEGSKA (reference sequence). This CDR3 is 12 amino acids long. CDR3 region: CSARTVNQPQHF. CDR3 coding DNA: TGCAGTGCTAGAACGGTTAATCAGCCCCAGCATTTT.

This clonotype was detected ten times or more. The chain uses TRBV5-1 and TRBJ2-1; D is perhaps TRBD1 (6 bases). The CDR3 is 15 amino acids. In germline, CDR1 is SGHRS, CDR2 YFSETQ. Trimming took 2 bases from V and 6 from J, leaving 15 bases between them. This CDR3 is CASSFSGAAGNEQFF. CDR3 nucleotides: TGCGCCAGCAGCTTTTCAGGGGCGGCGGGCAATGAGCAGTTCTTC.

V is TRBV20-1 and J is TRBJ1-1, with D uncertain. Germline lookup yields CDR1 DFQATT and CDR2 SNEGSKA (reference sequence). This CDR3 is built from 11 residues. Trimming removed 3 bases from V and 5 bases from J, with 7 bases in between. The CDR3 here is CSASRRTEAFF. The CDR3 bases are TGCAGTGCTAGTCGAAGGACTGAAGCTTTCTTT.

This clonotype was detected many times. The rearrangement uses TRBV5-1 and TRBJ2-1; D is undetermined. Germline loops: CDR1 SGHRS, CDR2 YFSETQ. The CDR3 is made up of 14 amino acids. The ends were cut back, 4 bases at V and 0 bases at J, with 8 bases in the middle. The CDR3 here is CASSPDSSYNEQFF. The CDR3 DNA is TGCGCCAGCAGCCCCGATAGCTCCTACAATGAGCAGTTCTTC. The full variable domain, rest sourced from reference TRBV5-1 and TRBJ2-1, is KAGVTQTPRYLIKTRGQQVTLSCSPISGHRSVSWYQQTPGQGLQFLFEYFSETQRNKGNFPGRFSGRQFSNSRSEMNVSTLELGDSALYLCASSPDSSYNEQFFGPGTRLTVL.

This clonotype was counted many times. J is TRBJ1-2 and V is TRBV28; D is unclear. This CDR3 has 12 residues. V was trimmed by 4 bases and J by 8 bases, leaving 11 bases between them. From germline, CDR1 is MDHEN and CDR2 SYDVKM. As DNA, the CDR3 is TGTGCCAGCAGTTCCCTAGGGCGGGGCTACACCTTC. It specifies CASSSLGRGYTF.

This clonotype was recorded many times. This chain uses TRBV7-2 with TRBJ2-1; no reliable D call. CDR3 length: 14 amino acids. Germline CDR1 is SGHTA and CDR2 is FQGNSA. V was pared by 0 bases and J by 1 base, with 4 bases between. The CDR3 sequence is CASSLAGSYNEQFF. The CDR3 region has the DNA TGTGCCAGCAGCTTAGCGGGGTCCTACAATGAGCAGTTCTTC. Supplemented by reference TRBV7-2 and TRBJ2-1, the full variable domain reads GAGVSQSPSNKVTEKGKDVELRCDPISGHTALYWYRQSLGQGLEFLIYFQGNSAPDKSGLPSDRFSAERTGGSVSTLTIQRTQQEDSAVYLCASSLAGSYNEQFFGPGTRLTVL.

This clonotype appeared many times. V is TRBV5-1 and J is TRBJ2-5, with a possible D match to TRBD2 (6 bases). Germline loops: CDR1 SGHRS, CDR2 YFSETQ. The ends were cut back, 0 bases at V and 0 bases at J, with 18 bases in the middle. This CDR3 contains 18 residues. The CDR3 nucleotides read TGCGCCAGCAGCTTGGGGGGGACTGCCCTGCCGTACCAAGAGACCCAGTACTTC. It encodes CASSLGGTALPYQETQYF.

This clonotype occurred many times. The CDR3 bases are TGTGCCAGCAGTTTAGCGCTAATGACAGATAACTATGGCTACACCTTC. Its protein is CASSLALMTDNYGYTF. V usage is TRBV12-3 or TRBV12-4 and J usage is TRBJ1-2, with a tentative D call TRBD1 (5 bases). The CDR3 has 16 residues. Trimming removed 0 bases at V and 1 base at J, with 12 bases between.

This clonotype was observed many times. The V and J genes are TRBV7-9 and TRBJ2-3, with D perhaps TRBD1 or TRBD2 (6 bases each). The V end lost 7 bases, the J end lost 2 bases, and 19 bases lay between the germline ends. Germline V gene data show CDR1 as SEHNR and CDR2 as FQNEAQ (reference sequence). This CDR3 is 16 amino acids long. CDR3 sequence: CASNRRGAALTDTQYF. For the CDR3, the DNA is TGTGCCAGCAACCGTAGGGGGGCGGCCCTCACAGATACGCAGTATTTT.

The chain joins TRBV19 to TRBJ1-5; 12 bases align to TRBD1. J was trimmed by 7 bases and V by 2 bases; bases with no gene match: 12. Germline V gene lookup returns CDR1 LNHDA and CDR2 SQIVND (reference sequence). The CDR3 spans 18 residues. The CDR3 here is CASSILPGTGGRGQPQHF. The CDR3 bases are TGTGCCAGTAGTATACTACCGGGGACAGGGGGCCGAGGGCAGCCCCAGCATTTT.

There are many counts of this clonotype. This chain uses TRBV28 with TRBJ2-1; D uncertain. Germline V gives CDR1 MDHEN, CDR2 SYDVKM. Between the trimmed V and J ends, which lost 10 bases and 8 bases, there was a span of 15 bases. The CDR3 runs to 12 residues. This CDR3 is CANIGPADEQFF. CDR3 nucleotide sequence: TGTGCCAACATAGGACCCGCCGATGAGCAGTTCTTC.

This clonotype occurred many times. This rearrangement joins TRBV5-5 to TRBJ1-2; D might be TRBD1 (6 bases). Trimming cost V 3 bases and J 6 bases, with 15 bases left between them. The V gene's germline CDR1 is SGHKS and CDR2 YYEKEE (reference sequence). This CDR3 has 14 amino acids. In DNA form, the CDR3 reads TGTGCCAGCAGCTCCGGGGGGGGCTCGGATGGCTACACCTTC. It encodes CASSSGGGSDGYTF.

In its sample, this clonotype was seen many times. The rearrangement uses TRBV5-1 and TRBJ2-2, with D hard to call. This CDR3 spans 13 amino acids. V lost 2 bases and J lost 6, with 8 bases in between. Germline values: CDR1 SGHRS, CDR2 YFSETQ. The CDR3 sequence: CASSLGQSGELFF. In nucleotides, the CDR3 is TGCGCCAGCAGCTTAGGGCAATCCGGGGAGCTGTTTTTT.